This T cell receptor (beta chain) was sequenced for a study of T cell responses to AZD1222 COVID-19 vaccine. Overall study findings and caveats: Baseline seropositives among AZD1222 recipients totaled only five to seven. Spike-specific TCR breadth and depth rose after two AZD1222 doses.

Profiled with immunoSEQ multiplex PCR; TCRdb holds only in-frame clones, not every one. Here the sample spans just under 85,000 clones, roughly nine tenths being singletons. This clone showed up just once. Its matching antigen is unknown. The sample in question was peripheral blood, obtained on day 0 of AZD1222 vaccination. This clonotype originated in an adult in good health.

Here the CDR3 reads CASSQDRQTQYF. DNA for the CDR3: TGTGCCAGCAGCCAAGACAGACAGACCCAGTACTTC. V usage is TRBV14 and J usage is TRBJ2-5, with D uncertain. The V end lost 0 bases, the J end lost 6 bases, and 5 bases lay between the germline ends. The CDR3 covers 12 residues. CDR1 SGHDN and CDR2 FVKESK come from the germline V gene.